The subject of this entry is one T cell receptor (beta chain). Its specificity is unknown. Naive CD8 cells, CD45RO-negative and positively selected for CCR7, excluded terminally differentiated effector memory CD45RA+ cells. The table came from immunoSEQ multiplex PCR; TCRdb's copy has only in-frame clones and leaves some out. The sample lists over 2 million clones; roughly 95% were seen once. The sample originates from a study of shared clonotypes between healthy human individuals. Points from the study as a whole: Naive subsets generally had larger estimated richness than memory subsets.

In germline, CDR1 is MDHEN, CDR2 SYDVKM. Losses at the gene ends were 7 bases for V and 8 bases for J; bases not matched to a gene: 7. There are 13 residues in the CDR3. Sequencing used naive CD8+ T cells sorted from blood. The chain uses TRBV28 and TRBJ2-1; 8 nucleotides match TRBD2. The receptor was isolated from a man younger than 35 in good health. CDR3 in amino acids: CASTQLAGYEQFF. As DNA, the CDR3 is TGTGCCAGCACTCAATTAGCGGGGTATGAGCAGTTCTTC.